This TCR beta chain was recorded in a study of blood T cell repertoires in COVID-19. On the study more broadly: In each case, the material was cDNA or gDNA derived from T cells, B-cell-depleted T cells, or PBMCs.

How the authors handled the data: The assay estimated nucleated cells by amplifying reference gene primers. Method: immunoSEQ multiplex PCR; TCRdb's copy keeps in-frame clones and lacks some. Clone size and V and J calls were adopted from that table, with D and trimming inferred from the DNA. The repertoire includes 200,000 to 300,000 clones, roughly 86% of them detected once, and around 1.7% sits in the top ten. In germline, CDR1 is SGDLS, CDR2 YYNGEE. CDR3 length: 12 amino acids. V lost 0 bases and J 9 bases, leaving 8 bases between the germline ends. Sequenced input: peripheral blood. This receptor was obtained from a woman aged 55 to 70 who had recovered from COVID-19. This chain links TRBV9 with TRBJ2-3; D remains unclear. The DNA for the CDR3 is TGTGCCAGCAGCGTAGGACTCGAGACGCAGTATTTT. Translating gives CASSVGLETQYF.